In this sample, the clone carrying this T cell receptor beta chain turned up many times. What it recognizes is unknown. This entry comes from a study of post-analysis software for immune sequencing data. Included in the TCR beta cDNA libraries were unique molecular identifiers. A population of about 1 to 11 million T cells gave rise to roughly 500,000 cDNA molecules. TCRdb re-called the PCR reads with MiXCR, one entry per CDR3 protein. The sample yields 750,000 to 900,000 distinct CDR3 sequences, about half seen once. This CDR3 spans 12 amino acids. The V and J ends lost 7 bases and 6 bases, in that order; junction bases with no gene match: 8. The germline gives CDR1 DFQATT, CDR2 SNEGSKA (reference sequence). Study-level points and caveats: Patients used about five TRBV segments, including TRBV5-6, TRBV5-1 and TRBV20-1, more often than controls. Multiple sclerosis was associated with a significant reduction in normalized Chao1 diversity relative to controls. Samples from one preparation batch, clustered by F measure, grouped strongly together.

Material: blood. The receptor comes from a girl between 5 and 17 years old with multiple sclerosis. The V gene is TRBV20-1, the J gene TRBJ1-2; 7 bases are shared with TRBD1. The CDR3 loop reads CSGTDRVDGYTF. DNA for the CDR3: TGCAGTGGAACTGACAGGGTCGATGGCTACACCTTC.